The text below deals with one T cell receptor (beta chain). The antigen is not known. The authors ran a second PCR of about 6 to 11 cycles using a sample-barcoded 5' primer and a J-beta primer mix. The template-switch adaptor, which had 12 random nucleotides, put a tag on each cDNA molecule. TCRdb independently ran MiXCR on the 5' RACE reads; one entry per CDR3 protein. The table lists some 1,800,000 distinct CDR3 sequences, about 39% of them singletons. The data stem from a study of blood T cells in healthy people across ages. Findings and caveats of the study: With age, beta diversity per million T cells declined roughly linearly, significantly by about 37. A greater number of naive CD4+ cells and higher diversity distinguished long-lived donors from aged donors.

CDR1 is SGHRS and CDR2 is YFSETQ in the germline V gene. CDR3 length equals 13 residues. V was clipped by 0 bases and J by 8 bases, with 11 bases between them. The receptor comes from a human donor in good health. Specimen: blood. The chain couples TRBV5-1 to TRBJ1-2, with TRBD1 as a possible D gene (5 bases). CDR3 coding DNA: TGCGCCAGCAGCTTGGTGGCGGGGACGGGCTACACCTTC. Translated: CASSLVAGTGYTF.